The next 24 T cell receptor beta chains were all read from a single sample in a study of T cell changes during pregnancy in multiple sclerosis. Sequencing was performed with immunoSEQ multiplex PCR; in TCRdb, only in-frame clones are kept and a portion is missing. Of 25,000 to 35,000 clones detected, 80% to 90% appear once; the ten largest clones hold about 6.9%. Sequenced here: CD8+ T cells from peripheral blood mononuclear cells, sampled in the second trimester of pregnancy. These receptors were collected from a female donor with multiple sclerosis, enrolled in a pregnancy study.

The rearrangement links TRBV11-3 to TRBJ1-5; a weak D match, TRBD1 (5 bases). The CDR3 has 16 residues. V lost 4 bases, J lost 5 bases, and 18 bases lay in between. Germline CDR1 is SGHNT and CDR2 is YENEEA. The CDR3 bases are TGTGCCAGCAGCTCCCGGGGCGGAGGGGATGATCAGCCCCAGCATTTT. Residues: CASSSRGGGDDQPQHF.

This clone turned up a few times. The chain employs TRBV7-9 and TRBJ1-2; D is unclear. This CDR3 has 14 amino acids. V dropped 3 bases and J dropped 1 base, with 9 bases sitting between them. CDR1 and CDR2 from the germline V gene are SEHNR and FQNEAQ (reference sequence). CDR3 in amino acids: CASSFAAINYGYTF. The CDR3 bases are TGTGCCAGCAGCTTTGCAGCGATTAACTATGGCTACACCTTC.

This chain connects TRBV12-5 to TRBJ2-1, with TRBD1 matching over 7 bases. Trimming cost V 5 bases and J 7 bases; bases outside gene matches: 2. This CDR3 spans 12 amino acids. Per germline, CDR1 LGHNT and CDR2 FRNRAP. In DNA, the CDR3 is TGTGCTAGTGGTCAACAGGGGAATGAGCAGTTCTTC. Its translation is CASGQQGNEQFF.

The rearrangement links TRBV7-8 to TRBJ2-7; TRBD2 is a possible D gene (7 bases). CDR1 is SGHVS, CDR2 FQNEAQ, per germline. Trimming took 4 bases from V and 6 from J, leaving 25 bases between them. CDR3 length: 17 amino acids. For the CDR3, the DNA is TGTGCCAGCAGCTCAACAGGGTTTGGCGGGAGCCTAAGCGAGCAGTACTTC. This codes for CASSSTGFGGSLSEQYF.

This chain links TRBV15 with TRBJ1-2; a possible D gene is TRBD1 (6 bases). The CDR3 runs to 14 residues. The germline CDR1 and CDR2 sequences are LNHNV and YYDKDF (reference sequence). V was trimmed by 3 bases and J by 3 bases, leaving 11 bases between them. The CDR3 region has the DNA TGTGCCACCAGCAGTGGACAGCCTTACTATGGCTACACCTTC. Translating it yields CATSSGQPYYGYTF.

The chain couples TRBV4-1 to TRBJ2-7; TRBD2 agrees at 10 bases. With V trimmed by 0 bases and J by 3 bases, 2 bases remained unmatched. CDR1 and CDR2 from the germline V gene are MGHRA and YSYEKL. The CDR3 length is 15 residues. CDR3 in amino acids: CASSQDVAGGYEQYF. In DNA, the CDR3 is TGCGCCAGCAGCCAAGATGTAGCGGGAGGCTACGAGCAGTACTTC.

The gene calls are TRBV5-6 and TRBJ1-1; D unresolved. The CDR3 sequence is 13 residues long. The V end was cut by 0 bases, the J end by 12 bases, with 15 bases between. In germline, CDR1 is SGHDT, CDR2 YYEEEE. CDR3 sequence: CASSLGPEGSTFF. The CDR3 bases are TGTGCCAGCAGCTTGGGCCCAGAGGGATCGACTTTCTTT.

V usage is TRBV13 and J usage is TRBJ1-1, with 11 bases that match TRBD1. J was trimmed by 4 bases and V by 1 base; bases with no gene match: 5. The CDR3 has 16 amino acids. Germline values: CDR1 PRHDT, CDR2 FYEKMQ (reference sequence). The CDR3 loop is CASSLDFGTGGTEAFF. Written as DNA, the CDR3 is TGTGCCAGCAGCTTAGATTTTGGGACAGGGGGCACTGAAGCTTTCTTT.

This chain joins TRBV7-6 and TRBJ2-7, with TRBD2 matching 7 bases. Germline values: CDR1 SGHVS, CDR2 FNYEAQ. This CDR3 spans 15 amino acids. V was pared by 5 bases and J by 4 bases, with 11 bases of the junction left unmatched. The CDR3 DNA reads TGTGCCAGCAGCCCACTCCCGGGGGGAGGGTACGAGCAGTACTTC. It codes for CASSPLPGGGYEQYF.

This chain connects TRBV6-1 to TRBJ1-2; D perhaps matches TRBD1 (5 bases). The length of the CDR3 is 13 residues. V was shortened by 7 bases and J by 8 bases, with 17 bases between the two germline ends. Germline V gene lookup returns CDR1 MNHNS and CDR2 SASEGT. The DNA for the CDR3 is TGTGCCAGCATAGGTGACAGTCGAGTCGGCTACACCTTC. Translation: CASIGDSRVGYTF.

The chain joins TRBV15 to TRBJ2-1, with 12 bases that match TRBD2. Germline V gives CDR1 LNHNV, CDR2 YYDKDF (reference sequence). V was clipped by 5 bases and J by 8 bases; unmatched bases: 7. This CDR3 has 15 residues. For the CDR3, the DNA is TGTGCCACCAGCCGATCTAGCGGGGGGGTCGATGAGCAGTTCTTC. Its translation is CATSRSSGGVDEQFF.

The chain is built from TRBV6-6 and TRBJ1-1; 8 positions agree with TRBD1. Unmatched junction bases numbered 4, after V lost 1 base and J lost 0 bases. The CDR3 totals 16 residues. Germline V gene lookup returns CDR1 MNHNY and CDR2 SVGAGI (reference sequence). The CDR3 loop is CASSYWTGRMNTEAFF. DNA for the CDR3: TGTGCCAGCAGTTACTGGACAGGGCGGATGAACACTGAAGCTTTCTTT.

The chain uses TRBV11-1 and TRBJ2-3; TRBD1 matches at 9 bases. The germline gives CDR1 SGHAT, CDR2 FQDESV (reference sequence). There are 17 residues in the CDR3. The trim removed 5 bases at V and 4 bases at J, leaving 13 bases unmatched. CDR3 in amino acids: CASSARDRERSPDTQYF. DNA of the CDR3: TGTGCCAGCAGCGCCCGGGACAGGGAGCGGAGTCCAGATACGCAGTATTTT.

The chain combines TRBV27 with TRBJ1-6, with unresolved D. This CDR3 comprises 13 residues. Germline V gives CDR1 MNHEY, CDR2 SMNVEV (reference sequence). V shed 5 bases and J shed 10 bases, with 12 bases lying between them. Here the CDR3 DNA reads TGTGCCAGCAGTCCTGTTCTTGGCTCACCCCTCCACTTT. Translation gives CASSPVLGSPLHF.

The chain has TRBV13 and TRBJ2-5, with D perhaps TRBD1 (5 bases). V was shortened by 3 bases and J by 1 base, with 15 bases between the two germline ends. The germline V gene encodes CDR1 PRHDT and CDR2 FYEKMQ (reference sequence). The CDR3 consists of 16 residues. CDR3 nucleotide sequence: TGTGCCAGCAGCTTTGGGGCAGCGAGGATCCAAGAGACCCAGTACTTC. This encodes CASSFGAARIQETQYF.

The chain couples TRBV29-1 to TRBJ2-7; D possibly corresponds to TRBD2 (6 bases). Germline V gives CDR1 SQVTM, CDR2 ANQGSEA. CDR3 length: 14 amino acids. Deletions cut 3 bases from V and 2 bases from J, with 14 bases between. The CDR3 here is CSVEGEVAAYEQYF. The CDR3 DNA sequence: TGCAGCGTTGAGGGGGAGGTGGCTGCCTACGAGCAGTACTTC.

The CDR3 is CAWSGLTETNYGYTF. In nucleotides, the CDR3 is TGTGCCTGGAGTGGCCTGACAGAGACTAACTATGGCTACACCTTC. The chain links TRBV30 to TRBJ1-2; D may be TRBD1 (5 bases). The germline V gene has CDR1 GTSNPN and CDR2 SVGIG (reference sequence). V was pared by 1 base and J by 0 bases, with 12 bases between. The CDR3 spans 15 residues.

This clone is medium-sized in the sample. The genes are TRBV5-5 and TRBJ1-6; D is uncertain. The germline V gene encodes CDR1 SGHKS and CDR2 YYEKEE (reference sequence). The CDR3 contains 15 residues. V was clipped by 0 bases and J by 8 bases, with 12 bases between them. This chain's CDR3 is CASSLAAEVYSPLHF. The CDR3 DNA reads TGTGCCAGCAGCTTGGCCGCGGAGGTTTATTCACCCCTCCACTTT.

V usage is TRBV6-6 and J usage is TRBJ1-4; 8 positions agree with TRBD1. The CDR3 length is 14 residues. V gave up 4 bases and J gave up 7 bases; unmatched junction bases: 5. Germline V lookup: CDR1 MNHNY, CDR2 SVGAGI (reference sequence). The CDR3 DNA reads TGTGCCAGCAGTTCAGGGGGCGAGAGTGAAAAACTGTTTTTT. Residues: CASSSGGESEKLFF.

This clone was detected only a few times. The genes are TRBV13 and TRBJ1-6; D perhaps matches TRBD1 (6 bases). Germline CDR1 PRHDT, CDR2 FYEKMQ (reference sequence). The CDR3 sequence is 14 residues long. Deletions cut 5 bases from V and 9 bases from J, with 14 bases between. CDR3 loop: CASSLQGRGSPLHF. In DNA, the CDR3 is TGTGCCAGCAGCCTACAGGGCAGGGGTTCACCCCTCCACTTT.

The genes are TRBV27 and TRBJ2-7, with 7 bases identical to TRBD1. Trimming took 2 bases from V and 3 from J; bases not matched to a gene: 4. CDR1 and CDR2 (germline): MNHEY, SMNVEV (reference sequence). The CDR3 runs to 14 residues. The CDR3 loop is CASSLRGRIYEQYF. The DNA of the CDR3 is TGTGCCAGCAGTTTAAGGGGGCGCATCTACGAGCAGTACTTC.

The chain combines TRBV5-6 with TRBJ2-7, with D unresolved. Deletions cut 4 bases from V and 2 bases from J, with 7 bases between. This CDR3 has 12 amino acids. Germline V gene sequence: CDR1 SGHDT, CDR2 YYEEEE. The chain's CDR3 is CASSGDAYEQYF. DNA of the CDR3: TGTGCCAGCAGCGGAGACGCCTACGAGCAGTACTTC.

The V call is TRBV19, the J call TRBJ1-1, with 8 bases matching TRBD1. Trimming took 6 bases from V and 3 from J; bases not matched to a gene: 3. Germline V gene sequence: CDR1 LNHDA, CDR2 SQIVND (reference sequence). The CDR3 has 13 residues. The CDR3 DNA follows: TGTGCCAGTAGAGTGGACAGGGACACTGAAGCTTTCTTT. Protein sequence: CASRVDRDTEAFF.

As DNA, the CDR3 is TGTGCCAGCAGTGAAGGACTGCAAGAGACCCAGTACTTC. This encodes CASSEGLQETQYF. V and J are TRBV2 and TRBJ2-5; D uncertain. The V end lost 1 base, the J end lost 2 bases, and 5 bases lay between the germline ends. The germline V gene encodes CDR1 SNHLY and CDR2 FYNNEI. The CDR3 spans 13 residues.